These 13 T cell receptor beta chains share one sample of origin, sequenced in a study of beta chain features in type 1 diabetes. The authors reverse transcribed all of the isolated RNA, so sequencing captured expressed TCRB transcripts. The protocol was immunoSEQ multiplex PCR, while the TCRdb copy is restricted to in-frame clones and leaves out a portion. The data contain 150,000 or so clones, about 9.1% of them singletons. The material sequenced was central memory CD4+ T cells from blood. These receptors all stem from a woman aged 40 to 50 in good health.

This clone occurred a few times. The V call is TRBV2, the J call TRBJ1-2; D is uncertain. This CDR3 has 13 amino acids. V was trimmed by 4 bases and J by 2 bases, leaving 8 bases between them. The germline V gene encodes CDR1 SNHLY and CDR2 FYNNEI. CDR3 DNA: TGTGCCAGCAGTGCATCGGTAAACTATGGCTACACCTTC. Amino acids: CASSASVNYGYTF.

For the CDR3, the DNA is TGCGCCAGCAGGTCGACTAGCGGGGGAGTCACCTACGAGCAGTACTTC. Translating gives CASRSTSGGVTYEQYF. This chain links TRBV10-2 with TRBJ2-7; 12 bases line up with TRBD2. After removal of 6 bases from V and 2 bases from J, the junction contained 8 bases not matched to a gene. The CDR3 runs 16 residues. Looked up from germline, CDR1 is WSHSY and CDR2 is SAAADI.

This clone showed up just a few times. This chain uses TRBV6-1 with TRBJ1-5; D gene uncertain. The V gene's germline CDR1 is MNHNS and CDR2 SASEGT. This CDR3 is 13 amino acids long. V was clipped by 8 bases and J by 3 bases, with 11 bases between them. CDR3 sequence (DNA): TGTGCCAGCGAAGACTCGGTCAATCAGCCCCAGCATTTT. It encodes CASEDSVNQPQHF.

This clone was counted only a few times. The chain couples TRBV5-4 to TRBJ2-7; TRBD1 aligns across 7 bases. The CDR3 runs 15 residues. V lost 4 bases to trimming and J lost 2 bases; unmatched junction nucleotides: 9. CDR1 and CDR2 (germline): SGHNT, YYREEE (reference sequence). CDR3 in DNA: TGTGCCAGCAGCCAGACAGGGCGTTGGCCCTACGAGCAGTACTTC. It codes for CASSQTGRWPYEQYF.

This clone has only a few counts. The rearrangement uses TRBV2 and TRBJ2-7, with 11 bases lining up with TRBD2. V dropped 7 bases and J dropped 6; count of bases not matched to a gene: 8. The CDR3 spans 14 residues. From germline, CDR1 is SNHLY and CDR2 FYNNEI. CDR3 amino acids: CASKTSGALGEQYF. For the CDR3, the DNA is TGTGCCAGCAAGACTAGCGGGGCTCTTGGCGAGCAGTACTTC.

A few counts support this clone. The rearrangement links TRBV18 to TRBJ2-7; TRBD2 matches 8 bases. The V and J ends lost 6 bases and 5 bases, in that order; junction bases with no gene match: 12. Germline CDR1 and CDR2: KGHSH and LQKENI. CDR3 length: 15 amino acids. CDR3 nucleotides: TGTGCCAGCTCCCCCCCCTTGGCGGGGGGCAACGAGCAGTACTTC. Protein product: CASSPPLAGGNEQYF.

This clone was detected a few times. It differs at one base from a far larger clone, so likely a read error. The same CDR3 is also encoded by other DNA sequences in this sample. The chain joins TRBV4-1 to TRBJ1-6; D not resolved. CDR3 length: 16 residues. V shed 0 bases and J shed 10 bases, with 16 bases lying between them. Germline V lookup: CDR1 MGHRA, CDR2 YSYEKL. The CDR3 sequence is CASSQDPGRMQSPLHF. As DNA, the CDR3 is TGCGCCAGCAGCCAAGATCCCGGCAGGATGCAATCACCCCTCCACTTT.

A few counts support this clone. CDR3 sequence (DNA): TGTGCCAGCCTAGAGACAGCGAACACTGAAGCTTTCTTT. Translated: CASLETANTEAFF. V and J are TRBV19 and TRBJ1-1; maybe TRBD1 (5 bases). Germline lookup yields CDR1 LNHDA and CDR2 SQIVND (reference sequence). This CDR3 has 13 amino acids. V dropped 9 bases and J dropped 1 base, with 12 bases sitting between them. Filled out from reference TRBV19 and TRBJ1-1, the complete variable domain reads DGGITQSPKYLFRKEGQNVTLSCEQNLNHDAMYWYRQDPGQGLRLIYYSQIVNDFQKGDIAEGYSVSREKKESFPLTVTSAQKNPTAFYLCASLETANTEAFFGQGTRLTVV.

This rearrangement joins TRBV5-1 to TRBJ2-1; 8 bases are shared with TRBD2. Germline-derived CDR1 and CDR2 are SGHRS and YFSETQ. The CDR3 has 15 amino acids. Losses at the gene ends were 6 bases for V and 10 bases for J; bases not matched to a gene: 15. The chain's CDR3 is CASIFGPGGPNEQFF. The CDR3 DNA reads TGCGCCAGCATTTTTGGGCCGGGGGGGCCTAACGAGCAGTTCTTC. The variable domain in full, with the rest retrieved from reference TRBV5-1 and TRBJ2-1, is KAGVTQTPRYLIKTRGQQVTLSCSPISGHRSVSWYQQTPGQGLQFLFEYFSETQRNKGNFPGRFSGRQFSNSRSEMNVSTLELGDSALYLCASIFGPGGPNEQFFGPGTRLTVL.

This clone was recorded many times. The chain carries TRBV5-1 and TRBJ2-7; possible D gene TRBD1, 6 bases. V was trimmed by 3 bases and J by 0 bases, leaving 13 bases between them. The CDR3 length is 15 residues. Germline loops: CDR1 SGHRS, CDR2 YFSETQ. CDR3 sequence: CASSSATGGSYEQYF. DNA for the CDR3: TGCGCCAGCAGCTCGGCGACAGGCGGCTCCTACGAGCAGTACTTC.

The gene calls are TRBV11-2 and TRBJ1-5; D may be TRBD1 (5 bases). V lost 5 bases and J 3 bases, leaving 14 bases between the germline ends. Germline values: CDR1 SGHAT, CDR2 FQNNGV. This CDR3 is built from 15 residues. This CDR3 reads CASSATGGFNQPQHF. CDR3 DNA: TGTGCCAGCAGCGCGACGGGGGGATTCAATCAGCCCCAGCATTTT.

The chain's CDR3 is CASSQSGGLADFSHNEQFF. Here the CDR3 DNA reads TGTGCCAGCAGCCAATCGGGGGGACTAGCGGATTTTAGCCACAATGAGCAGTTCTTC. The chain links TRBV4-2 to TRBJ2-1; 11 positions match TRBD2. Losses at the gene ends were 2 bases for V and 5 bases for J; bases not matched to a gene: 14. CDR1 and CDR2 from the germline V gene are LGHNA and YNFKEQ. The CDR3 is 19 residues long.

V usage is TRBV5-1 and J usage is TRBJ2-1; 16 positions agree with TRBD2. V was pared by 4 bases and J by 0 bases, with 16 bases of the junction left unmatched. The V gene's germline CDR1 is SGHRS and CDR2 YFSETQ. The CDR3 is made up of 22 amino acids. The DNA for the CDR3 is TGCGCCAGCAGCCCGGGACCTGGGACTAGCGGGGGGGCTTTAAGCTCCTACAATGAGCAGTTCTTC. Residues: CASSPGPGTSGGALSSYNEQFF.